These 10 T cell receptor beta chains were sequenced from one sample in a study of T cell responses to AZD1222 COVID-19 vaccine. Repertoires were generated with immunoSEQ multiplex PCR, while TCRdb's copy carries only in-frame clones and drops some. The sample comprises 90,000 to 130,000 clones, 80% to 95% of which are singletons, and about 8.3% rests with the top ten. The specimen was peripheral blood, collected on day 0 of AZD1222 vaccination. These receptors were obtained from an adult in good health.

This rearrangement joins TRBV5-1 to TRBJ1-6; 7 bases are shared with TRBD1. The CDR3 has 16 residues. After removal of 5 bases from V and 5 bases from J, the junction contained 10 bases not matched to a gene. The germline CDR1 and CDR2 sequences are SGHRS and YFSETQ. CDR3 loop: CASRELTGKDNSPLHF. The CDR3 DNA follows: TGCGCCAGCAGAGAGTTGACAGGGAAGGATAATTCACCCCTCCACTTT.

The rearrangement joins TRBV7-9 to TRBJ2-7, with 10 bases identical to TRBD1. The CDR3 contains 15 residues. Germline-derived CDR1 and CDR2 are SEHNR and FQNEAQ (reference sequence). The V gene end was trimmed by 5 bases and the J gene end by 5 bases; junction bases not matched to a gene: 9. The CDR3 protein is CASSTRKGTGDEQYF. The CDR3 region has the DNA TGTGCCAGCAGCACTAGAAAGGGGACAGGGGACGAGCAGTACTTC.

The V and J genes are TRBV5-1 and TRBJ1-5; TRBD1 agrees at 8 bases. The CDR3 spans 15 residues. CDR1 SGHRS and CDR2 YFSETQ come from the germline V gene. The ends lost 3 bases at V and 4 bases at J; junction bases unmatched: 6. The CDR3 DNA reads TGCGCCAGCAGCTGGGGGACAGGCGTGAATCAGCCCCAGCATTTT. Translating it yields CASSWGTGVNQPQHF. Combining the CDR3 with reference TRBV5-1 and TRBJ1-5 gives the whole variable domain KAGVTQTPRYLIKTRGQQVTLSCSPISGHRSVSWYQQTPGQGLQFLFEYFSETQRNKGNFPGRFSGRQFSNSRSEMNVSTLELGDSALYLCASSWGTGVNQPQHFGDGTRLSIL.

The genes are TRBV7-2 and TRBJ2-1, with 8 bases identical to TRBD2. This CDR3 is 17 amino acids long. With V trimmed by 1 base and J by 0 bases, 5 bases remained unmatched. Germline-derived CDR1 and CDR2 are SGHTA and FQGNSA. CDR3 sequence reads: CASSLGGGLVSYNEQFF. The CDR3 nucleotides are TGTGCCAGCAGCTTAGGAGGGGGACTAGTCTCCTACAATGAGCAGTTCTTC.

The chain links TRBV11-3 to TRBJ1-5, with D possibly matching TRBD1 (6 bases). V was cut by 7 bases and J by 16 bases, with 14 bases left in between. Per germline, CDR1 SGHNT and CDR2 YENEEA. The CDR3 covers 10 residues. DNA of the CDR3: TGTGCCAGCATCAGGAGGGGGGGCCATTTT. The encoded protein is CASIRRGGHF. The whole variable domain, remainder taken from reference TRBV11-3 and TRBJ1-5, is EAGVVQSPRYKIIEKKQPVAFWCNPISGHNTLYWYLQNLGQGPELLIRYENEEAVDDSQLPKDRFSAERLKGVDSTLKIQPAELGDSAVYLCASIRRGGHFGDGTRLSIL.

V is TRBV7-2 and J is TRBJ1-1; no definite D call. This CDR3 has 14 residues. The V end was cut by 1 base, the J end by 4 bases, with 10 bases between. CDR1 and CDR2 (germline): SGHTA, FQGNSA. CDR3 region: CASSLVTGPTEAFF. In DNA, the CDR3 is TGTGCCAGCAGCTTAGTAACCGGGCCCACTGAAGCTTTCTTT.

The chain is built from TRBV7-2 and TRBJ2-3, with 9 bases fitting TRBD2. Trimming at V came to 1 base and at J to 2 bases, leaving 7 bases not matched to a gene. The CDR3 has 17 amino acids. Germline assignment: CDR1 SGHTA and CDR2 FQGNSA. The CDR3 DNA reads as TGTGCCAGCAGCTTAGGTAGTAGCGGGGGCTACACAGATACGCAGTATTTT. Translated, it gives CASSLGSSGGYTDTQYF.

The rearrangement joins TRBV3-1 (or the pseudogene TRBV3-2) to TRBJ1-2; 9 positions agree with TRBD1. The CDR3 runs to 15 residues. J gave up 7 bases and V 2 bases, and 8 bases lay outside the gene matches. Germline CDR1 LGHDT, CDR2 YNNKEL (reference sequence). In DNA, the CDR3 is TGTGCCAGCAGCCAATACGCGGGGACAGGGTTTGGCTACACCTTC. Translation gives CASSQYAGTGFGYTF.

CDR3 sequence (DNA): TGTGCCAGCAGCCAAGGCTATAGGACTAACTATGGCTACACCTTC. It codes for CASSQGYRTNYGYTF. The V and J genes are TRBV3-1 (or the pseudogene TRBV3-2) and TRBJ1-2; D remains ambiguous. CDR3 size: 15 residues. Germline V lookup: CDR1 LGHDT, CDR2 YNNKEL (reference sequence). V was cut by 1 base and J by 0 bases, with 9 bases left in between.

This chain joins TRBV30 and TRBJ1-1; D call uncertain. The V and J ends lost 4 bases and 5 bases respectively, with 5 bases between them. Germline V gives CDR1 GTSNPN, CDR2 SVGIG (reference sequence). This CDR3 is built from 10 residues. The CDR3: CAWKGTEAFF. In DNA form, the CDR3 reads TGTGCCTGGAAGGGAACTGAAGCTTTCTTT.